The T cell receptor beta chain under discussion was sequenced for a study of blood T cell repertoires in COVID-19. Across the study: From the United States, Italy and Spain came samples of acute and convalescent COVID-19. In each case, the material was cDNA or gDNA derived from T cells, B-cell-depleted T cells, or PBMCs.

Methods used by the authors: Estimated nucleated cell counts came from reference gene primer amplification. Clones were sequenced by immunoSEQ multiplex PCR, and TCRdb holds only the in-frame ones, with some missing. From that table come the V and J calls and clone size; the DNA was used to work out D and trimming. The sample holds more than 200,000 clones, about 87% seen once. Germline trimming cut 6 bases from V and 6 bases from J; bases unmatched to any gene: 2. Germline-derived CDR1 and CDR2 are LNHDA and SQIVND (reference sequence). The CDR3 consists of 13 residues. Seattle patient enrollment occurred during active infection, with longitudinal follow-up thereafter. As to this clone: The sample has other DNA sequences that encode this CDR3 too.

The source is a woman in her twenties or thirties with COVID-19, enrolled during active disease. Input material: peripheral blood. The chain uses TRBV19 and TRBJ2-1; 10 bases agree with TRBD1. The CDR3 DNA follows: TGTGCCAGTAGGGACAGGGGGGGCAATGAGCAGTTCTTC. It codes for CASRDRGGNEQFF.